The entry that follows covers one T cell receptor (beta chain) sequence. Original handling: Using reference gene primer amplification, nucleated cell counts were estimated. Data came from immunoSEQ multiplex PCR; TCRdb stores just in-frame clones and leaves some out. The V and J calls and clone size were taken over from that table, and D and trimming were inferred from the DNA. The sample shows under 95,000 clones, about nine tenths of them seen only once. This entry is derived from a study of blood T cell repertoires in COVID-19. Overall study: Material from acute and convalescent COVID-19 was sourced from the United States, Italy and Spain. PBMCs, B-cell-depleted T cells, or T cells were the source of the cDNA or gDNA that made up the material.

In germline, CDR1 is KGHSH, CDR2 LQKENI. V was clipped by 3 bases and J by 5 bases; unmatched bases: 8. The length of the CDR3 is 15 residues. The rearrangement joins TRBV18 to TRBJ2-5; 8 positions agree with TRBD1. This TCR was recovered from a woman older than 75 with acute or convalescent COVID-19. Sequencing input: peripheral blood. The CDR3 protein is CASSPWGQDLETQYF. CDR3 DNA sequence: TGTGCCAGCTCACCCTGGGGACAGGACCTGGAGACCCAGTACTTC. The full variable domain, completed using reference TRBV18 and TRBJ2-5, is NAGVMQNPRHLVRRRGQEARLRCSPMKGHSHVYWYRQLPEEGLKFMVYLQKENIIDESGMPKERFSAEFPKEGPSILRIQQVVRGDSAAYFCASSPWGQDLETQYFGPGTRLLVL.